This TCR beta chain was obtained from a study of human T cells and chemical hapten exposure. Turning to the study itself: For the approximately 25-week duration of the study, patients were given weekly doses of diphenylcyclopropenone on the scalp.

Study results and limitations: Expanded TCR counts at PT1 went up together with patch test score, a positive correlation.

This clonotype was seen ten or more times. Its specificity is not known. Time point given: patch test 2, 6 weeks after DPC sensitization. Specified treatment: therapeutic diphenylcyclopropenone sensitization with weekly scalp DPC. Attachment of unique molecular identifiers to individual cDNA molecules was performed in the library. MiXCR was run by TCRdb on the RACE reads, yielding one entry per CDR3 protein. The sample shows 90,000 to 110,000 distinct CDR3 sequences, more than 7% of them seen only once. Germline loops: CDR1 MDHEN, CDR2 SYDVKM. The trim removed 5 bases at V and 1 base at J, leaving 7 bases unmatched. The CDR3 loop spans 16 amino acids.

The chain recombines TRBV28 with TRBJ2-3; 9 positions match TRBD1. This clonotype was sampled from a woman aged 40 to 50 with alopecia areata. Some clones in this sample may be carry-over from other donors' samples. The sequencing here drew on whole blood, taken in connection with sensitization to the hapten diphenylcyclopropenone (DPC). The CDR3 is CASSPQGASGTDTQYF. The CDR3 bases are TGTGCCAGCAGTCCACAGGGGGCAAGCGGCACAGATACGCAGTATTTT.